The clone carrying this T cell receptor beta chain was seen at least ten times. Antigen: not known. V dropped 7 bases and J dropped 7 bases, with 16 bases sitting between them. The CDR3 is 12 residues long. Germline V lookup: CDR1 SQVTM, CDR2 ANQGSEA. This sample was taken from a study of tumor and adjacent non-tumor tissue in lung cancer. About the research overall: On average, productive TCRbeta reads reached a few million per sample. Broader study findings: Patients with more diverse tumor TCRs had worse survival. Normal lung showed higher cumulative top 100 clone frequency than tumor.

TCRbeta libraries were built with three rounds of nested PCR, modified from ARM-PCR. MiXCR, run by TCRdb on the multiplex PCR reads, gives a single entry per CDR3 protein. Seen here are 40,000 to 55,000 distinct CDR3 sequences, just under 75% observed once, and the top ten hold around a quarter. RNA was extracted from bulk tissue without any cell sorting. Distant lung tissue was collected more than 3 cm away from the tumor edge. The clonotype comes from a woman aged 55-69 years with non-small cell lung cancer. The material sequenced was distant non-tumor lung tissue. The genes are TRBV29-1 and TRBJ1-2, with D maybe TRBD1 (5 bases). CDR3 in DNA: TGCAGCGACCAAAGGGGCTTGGGTGGCTACACCTTC. Amino acids: CSDQRGLGGYTF.